These 7 T cell receptor beta chains share one sample of origin, sequenced in a study of blood T cell repertoires in COVID-19 (dated by TCRdb to the early 2020s). Libraries were made using the immunoSEQ multiplex PCR assay. TCRdb provides this immuneACCESS table in a form limited to in-frame rearrangements. Some clones are lacking; in checked studies, under half of them reflect an unresolved V gene, and why the rest are absent is not known. The sample yields some 330,000 clones; 65% to 90% were counted once. The ten largest clones add up to around 4.6% of the sample. The sample taken for sequencing was PBMCs or T cells enriched from blood (not recorded which). The receptors originated from a man aged 30 to 39 who had recovered from COVID-19.

The J gene is TRBJ1-1, the V gene TRBV11-3; tentatively, D is TRBD1 (5 bases). Germline lookup yields CDR1 SGHNT and CDR2 YENEEA. This CDR3 contains 14 residues. V gave up 5 bases and J gave up 1 base, with 11 bases separating them. CDR3: CASSAGGGNTEAFF. DNA of the CDR3: TGTGCCAGCAGCGCTGGGGGGGGGAACACTGAAGCTTTCTTT.

The chain combines TRBV27 with TRBJ2-2, with D maybe TRBD1 (6 bases). The V end was cut by 6 bases, the J end by 1 base, with 15 bases between. The CDR3 covers 16 residues. The germline V gene has CDR1 MNHEY and CDR2 SMNVEV (reference sequence). The CDR3 nucleotides are TGTGCCAGCAGCCGAGGGACACTTCTGAACACCGGGGAGCTGTTTTTT. This sequence encodes CASSRGTLLNTGELFF.

The J gene is TRBJ1-1, the V gene TRBV5-1, with no clear D. The CDR3 runs to 14 residues. V lost 0 bases, J lost 5 bases, and 11 bases lay in between. Looked up from germline, CDR1 is SGHRS and CDR2 is YFSETQ. CDR3: CASSLVLGGTEAFF. The CDR3 DNA is TGCGCCAGCAGCTTGGTTCTGGGAGGGACTGAAGCTTTCTTT.

This chain connects TRBV19 to TRBJ2-1; 8 bases align to TRBD1. The CDR3 runs to 16 residues. J lost 1 base, V lost 3 bases, and 5 bases had no gene match. Germline V gene sequence: CDR1 LNHDA, CDR2 SQIVND (reference sequence). In DNA form, the CDR3 reads TGTGCCAGTAGTATCCCCGGGACAGGATCCTACAATGAGCAGTTCTTC. Its protein product is CASSIPGTGSYNEQFF.

V usage is TRBV5-4 and J usage is TRBJ2-5; 8 bases map to TRBD2. This CDR3 contains 14 residues. V was pared by 10 bases and J by 1 base, with 9 bases of the junction left unmatched. Germline-derived CDR1 and CDR2 are SGHNT and YYREEE (reference sequence). The CDR3 sequence: CAGQSGGSQETQYF. CDR3 bases: TGTGCCGGTCAATCGGGGGGGTCCCAAGAGACCCAGTACTTC.

The CDR3 loop is CASSQGPTSGHHLAKNIQYF. The CDR3 nucleotides are TGTGCCAGCAGCCAAGGCCCGACTAGCGGGCACCATCTAGCCAAAAACATTCAGTACTTC. The chain recombines TRBV14 with TRBJ2-4, with TRBD2 matching over 10 bases. The CDR3 covers 20 residues. Trimming took 1 base from V and 0 from J; bases not matched to a gene: 12. The V gene's germline CDR1 is SGHDN and CDR2 FVKESK.

This clone was found once. This rearrangement joins TRBV7-2 to TRBJ1-3; possibly TRBD1 for D (6 bases). The germline V gene encodes CDR1 SGHTA and CDR2 FQGNSA. With 7 bases removed from V and 1 base from J, the gap between germline ends came to 11 bases. The CDR3 length is 14 residues. DNA of the CDR3: TGTGCCAGCACAACAGGGACGTCTGGAAACACCATATATTTT. It specifies CASTTGTSGNTIYF.